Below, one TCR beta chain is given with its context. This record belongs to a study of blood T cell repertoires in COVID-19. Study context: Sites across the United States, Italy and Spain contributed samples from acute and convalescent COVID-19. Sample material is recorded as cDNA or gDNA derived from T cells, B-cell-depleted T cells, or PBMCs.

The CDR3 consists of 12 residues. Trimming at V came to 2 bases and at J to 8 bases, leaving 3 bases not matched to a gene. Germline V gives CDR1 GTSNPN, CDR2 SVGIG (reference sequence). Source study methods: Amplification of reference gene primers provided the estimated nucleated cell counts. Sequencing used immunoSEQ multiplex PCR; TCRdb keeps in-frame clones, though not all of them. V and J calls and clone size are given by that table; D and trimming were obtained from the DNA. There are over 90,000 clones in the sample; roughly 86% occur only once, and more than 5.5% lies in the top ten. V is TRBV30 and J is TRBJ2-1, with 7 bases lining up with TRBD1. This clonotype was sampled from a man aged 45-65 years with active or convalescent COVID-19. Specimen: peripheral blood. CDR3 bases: TGTGCCTGGAGTAGGCAGGGGGATGAGCAGTTCTTC. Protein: CAWSRQGDEQFF.